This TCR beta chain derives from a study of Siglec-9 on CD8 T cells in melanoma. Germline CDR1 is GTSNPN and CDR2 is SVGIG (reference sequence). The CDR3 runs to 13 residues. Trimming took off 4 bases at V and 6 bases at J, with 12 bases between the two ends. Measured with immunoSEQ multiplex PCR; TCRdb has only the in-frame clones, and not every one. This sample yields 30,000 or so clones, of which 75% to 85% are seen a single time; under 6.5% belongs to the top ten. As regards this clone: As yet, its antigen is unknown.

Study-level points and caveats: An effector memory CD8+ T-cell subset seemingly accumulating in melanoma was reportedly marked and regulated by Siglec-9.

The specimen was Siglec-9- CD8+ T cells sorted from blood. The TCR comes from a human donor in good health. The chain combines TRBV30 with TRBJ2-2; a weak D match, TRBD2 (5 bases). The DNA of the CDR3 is TGTGCCTGGACCCACGGAGGATCCGGGGAGCTGTTTTTT. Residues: CAWTHGGSGELFF.